Listed below are T cell receptor beta chains from one sample, sequenced in a study of cytomegalovirus exposure and HLA in healthy donors. Assay: immunoSEQ multiplex PCR; the TCRdb copy retains only in-frame clones and omits some. Of some 150,000 clones in the sample, 85% to 90% were seen once. The sample consisted of PBMCs. These receptors all stem from a woman aged 30 to 39 in good health and CMV-seronegative. Both conserved end residues are part of each CDR3. Fields, in order: CDR3 length, J gene, clone size, V gene, D gene, CDR3 protein, CDR3 DNA. D genes are given only for firm matches. The size of a clone is reported for some rows only, either as once, few or many, or as a class for expanded clones.

15	TRBJ1-5	-	TRBV5-1	TRBD1	CASSETTGDNQPQHF	TGCGCCAGCAGCGAAACGACAGGGGACAATCAGCCCCAGCATTTT
15	TRBJ1-5	-	TRBV5-6	TRBD1	CASSSWDRRLWPQHF	TGTGCCAGCAGCTCATGGGACAGGAGGTTATGGCCCCAGCATTTT
12	TRBJ1-2	few	TRBV19	-	CASTAGSYGYTF	TGTGCCAGTACGGCAGGGTCCTATGGCTACACCTTC
18	TRBJ1-5	-	TRBV15	TRBD1	CATSRDDGQGARLQPQHF	TGTGCCACCAGCAGAGATGACGGACAGGGGGCGAGACTTCAGCCCCAGCATTTT
14	TRBJ2-2	-	TRBV13	TRBD2	CASRRAGGTGELFF	TGTGCCAGCAGGCGGGCCGGGGGGACCGGGGAGCTGTTTTTT
14	TRBJ1-5	-	TRBV27	-	CASSLSGTNQPQHF	TGTGCCAGCAGTTTAAGCGGTACAAATCAGCCCCAGCATTTT
15	TRBJ2-7	-	TRBV11-2	-	CASSLAGLGTYEQYF	TGTGCCAGCAGCTTAGCGGGGTTGGGGACCTACGAGCAGTACTTC
15	TRBJ2-7	-	TRBV5-4	-	CASSQVVQGIYEQYF	TGTGCCAGCAGCCAGGTAGTGCAGGGGATCTACGAGCAGTACTTC
15	TRBJ2-3	-	TRBV5-4	-	CASSSLQGHADTQYF	TGTGCCAGCAGCTCCCTCCAGGGCCATGCAGATACGCAGTATTTT
17	TRBJ2-2	once	TRBV5-1	-	CASSLAPRGVRTGELFF	TGCGCCAGCAGCTTGGCGCCTCGCGGGGTAAGGACCGGGGAGCTGTTTTTT
16	TRBJ1-2	-	TRBV6-1	-	CASSEARWGWDYGYTF	TGTGCCAGCAGTGAAGCGCGATGGGGCTGGGACTATGGCTACACCTTC
15	TRBJ2-5	-	TRBV7-2	TRBD2	CASSFQRGRQETQYF	TGTGCCAGCAGCTTCCAGCGGGGGCGACAAGAGACCCAGTACTTC
18	TRBJ1-3	once	TRBV4-1	-	CASSQGISRGSSGNTIYF	TGCGCCAGCAGCCAAGGAATTTCCAGAGGGTCCTCTGGAAACACCATATATTTT
18	TRBJ2-4	-	TRBV15	-	CATSRVLGGALAKNIQYF	TGTGCCACCAGCAGAGTCTTAGGAGGGGCCCTAGCCAAAAACATTCAGTACTTC
17	TRBJ1-3	-	TRBV2	-	CASSERQALISGNTIYF	TGTGCCAGCAGTGAAAGGCAGGCGCTAATCTCTGGAAACACCATATATTTT
15	TRBJ1-1	-	TRBV19	-	CASSANPGGHTEAFF	TGTGCCAGTAGCGCTAATCCAGGTGGGCACACTGAAGCTTTCTTT
18	TRBJ2-3	once	TRBV4-1	TRBD1	CASSQVPTGDASTDTQYF	TGCGCCAGCAGCCAAGTACCAACAGGGGATGCTAGCACAGATACGCAGTATTTT
13	TRBJ1-2	-	TRBV6-5	-	CASSLGGYYGYTF	TGTGCCAGCAGTTTGGGGGGTTACTATGGCTACACCTTC
15	TRBJ1-2	-	TRBV13	TRBD1	CASSPRTGSDYGYTF	TGTGCCAGCAGCCCAAGGACAGGGAGTGACTATGGCTACACCTTC
13	TRBJ2-7	-	TRBV6-5	-	CASSYGAAYEQYF	TGTGCCAGCAGTTACGGGGCGGCGTACGAGCAGTACTTC
14	TRBJ1-5	-	TRBV5-1	-	CAIKGGYRNQPQHF	TGCGCCATCAAAGGAGGTTACCGAAATCAGCCCCAGCATTTT
15	TRBJ1-2	-	TRBV7-2	-	CASSPRQGTGYGYTF	TGTGCCAGCAGCCCTCGGCAGGGGACCGGCTATGGCTACACCTTC
15	TRBJ2-5	-	TRBV6-1	-	CASRKSPPQGSTQYF	TGTGCCAGCAGGAAGAGCCCCCCCCAGGGTTCGACCCAGTACTTC
13	TRBJ2-5	-	TRBV5-1	TRBD2	CASSFGGEETQYF	TGCGCCAGCAGCTTCGGGGGGGAGGAGACCCAGTACTTC
18	TRBJ2-2	-	TRBV15	TRBD1	CATSGGTGRSSSTGELFF	TGTGCCACCAGCGGGGGGACAGGCAGGTCGTCATCCACCGGGGAGCTGTTTTTT
13	TRBJ1-2	-	TRBV30	-	CAWSRGATYGYTF	TGTGCCTGGAGTCGGGGGGCGACCTATGGCTACACCTTC
17	TRBJ2-1	-	TRBV27	TRBD2	CASSLAGGLSSYNEQFF	TGTGCCAGCAGTTTAGCGGGGGGGTTAAGCTCCTACAATGAGCAGTTCTTC
15	TRBJ1-1	-	TRBV30	-	CAWSEWIQGNTEAFF	TGTGCCTGGAGCGAGTGGATACAGGGGAACACTGAAGCTTTCTTT